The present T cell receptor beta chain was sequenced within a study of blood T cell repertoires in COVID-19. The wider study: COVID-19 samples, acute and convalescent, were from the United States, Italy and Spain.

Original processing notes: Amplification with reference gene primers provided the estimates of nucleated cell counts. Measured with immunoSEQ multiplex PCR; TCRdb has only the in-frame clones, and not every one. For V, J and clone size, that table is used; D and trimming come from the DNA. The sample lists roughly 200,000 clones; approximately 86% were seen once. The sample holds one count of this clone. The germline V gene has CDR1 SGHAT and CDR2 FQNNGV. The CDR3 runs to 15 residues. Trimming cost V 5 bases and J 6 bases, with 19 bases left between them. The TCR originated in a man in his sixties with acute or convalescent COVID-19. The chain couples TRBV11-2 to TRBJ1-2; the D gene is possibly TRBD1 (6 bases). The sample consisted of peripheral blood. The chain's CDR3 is CASSPRQGSLDGYTF. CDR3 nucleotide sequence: TGTGCCAGCAGCCCCCGCCAGGGGTCGTTGGATGGCTACACCTTC. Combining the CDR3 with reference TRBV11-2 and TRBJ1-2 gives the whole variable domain EAGVAQSPRYKIIEKRQSVAFWCNPISGHATLYWYQQILGQGPKLLIQFQNNGVVDDSQLPKDRFSAERLKGVDSTLKIQPAKLEDSAVYLCASSPRQGSLDGYTFGSGTRLTVV.